Below are 18 T cell receptor beta chains sequenced from a single sample in a study of T cells after yellow fever vaccination. A single record per CDR3 protein comes from TCRdb applying MiXCR to the 5' RACE reads. Among 300,000 or so distinct CDR3 sequences listed, 3% to 4.5% were seen once. Sample: PBMCs, taken 5 days after the yellow fever booster vaccination. These TCRs come from a man between 18 and 35 years old who received the YFV17D yellow fever vaccine.

Ten or more counts support this clonotype. The rearrangement links TRBV19 to TRBJ1-5; 7 bases line up with TRBD1. The J segment lost 8 bases and the V segment lost 3 bases, leaving 4 bases of the junction unmatched. The germline V gene encodes CDR1 LNHDA and CDR2 SQIVND (reference sequence). The CDR3 spans 13 residues. The CDR3 reads CASSIDRDKPQHF. The CDR3 nucleotides read TGTGCCAGTAGTATTGACAGGGACAAGCCCCAGCATTTT.

This clonotype was detected only a few times. V usage is TRBV7-3 and J usage is TRBJ2-5; D gene ambiguous. Trimming pared 2 bases from V and 5 bases from J, leaving 9 bases between. This CDR3 region has 13 residues. Germline lookup yields CDR1 SGHTA and CDR2 FQGTGA. CDR3 DNA sequence: TGTGCCAGCAGCTTATGGCCGACCGAGACCCAGTACTTC. Translated: CASSLWPTETQYF.

This clonotype was seen only a few times. V gene TRBV6-2 or TRBV6-3 combines with J gene TRBJ2-1; maybe TRBD1 (6 bases). The CDR3 is 15 amino acids. Germline V gene data show CDR1 as MNHEY and CDR2 as SVGEGT. Trimming took off 5 bases at V and 4 bases at J, with 15 bases between the two ends. This CDR3 reads CASSTGTRRYNEQFF. The CDR3 nucleotides read TGTGCCAGCAGTACCGGGACACGGAGGTACAATGAGCAGTTCTTC.

This clonotype came up a few times. The V gene is TRBV12-3 or TRBV12-4, the J gene TRBJ2-1; no reliable D call. The CDR3 sequence is 14 residues long. The V end lost 7 bases, the J end lost 0 bases, and 10 bases lay between the germline ends. The CDR3 is CASKEWSSYNEQFF. The CDR3 nucleotides read TGTGCCAGCAAGGAGTGGAGCTCCTACAATGAGCAGTTCTTC.

This clonotype appeared many times. The rearrangement joins TRBV7-9 to TRBJ2-3; 8 bases map to TRBD2. CDR3 length equals 16 residues. V trimming: 3 bases; J trimming: 2 bases; junction bases outside the gene matches: 7. Germline lookup yields CDR1 SEHNR and CDR2 FQNEAQ (reference sequence). The CDR3 DNA is TGTGCCAGCAGCTTTAGAGCGGGGGAGATCACAGATACGCAGTATTTT. Residues: CASSFRAGEITDTQYF.

This clonotype was counted ten times or more. This rearrangement joins TRBV5-1 to TRBJ2-3; TRBD2 aligns across 8 bases. The CDR3 runs to 15 residues. V was pared by 3 bases and J by 0 bases, with 3 bases of the junction left unmatched. The germline V gene has CDR1 SGHRS and CDR2 YFSETQ. CDR3 loop: CASSWGGGSTDTQYF. The CDR3 DNA sequence: TGCGCCAGCAGCTGGGGCGGGGGGAGCACAGATACGCAGTATTTT.

This clonotype appeared a few times. The V gene is TRBV5-1, the J gene TRBJ2-5; D gene ambiguous. This CDR3 contains 13 residues. Trimming pared 0 bases from V and 5 bases from J, leaving 8 bases between. Germline V lookup: CDR1 SGHRS, CDR2 YFSETQ. Written as DNA, the CDR3 is TGCGCCAGCAGCTTGGAAGGTATCGAGACCCAGTACTTC. It is translated as CASSLEGIETQYF.

CDR3 sequence reads: CASLLAGFSGANVLTF. The CDR3 coding sequence is TGTGCCAGTCTACTAGCGGGGTTCTCTGGGGCCAACGTCCTGACTTTC. The chain is built from TRBV6-6 and TRBJ2-6; 10 positions agree with TRBD2. V lost 9 bases, J lost 0 bases, and 5 bases stayed unmatched. The CDR3 extends over 16 amino acids. Germline values: CDR1 MNHNY, CDR2 SVGAGI (reference sequence).

V is TRBV12-3 or TRBV12-4 and J is TRBJ2-2; TRBD2 is a possible D gene (6 bases). The CDR3 runs 12 residues. Trimming cost V 7 bases and J 12 bases, with 15 bases left between them. DNA of the CDR3: TGTGCCAGCACCAGTCTGACTAGGAAGCTGTTTTTT. Protein product: CASTSLTRKLFF.

This clonotype appeared many times. The gene calls are TRBV9 and TRBJ2-7; D possibly corresponds to TRBD2 (5 bases). The germline V and J ends were trimmed by 0 bases and 5 bases, with 9 bases remaining between them. The CDR3 has 13 amino acids. Germline values: CDR1 SGDLS, CDR2 YYNGEE. The CDR3 DNA reads TGTGCCAGCAGCGTAGGTACCGGGGACGAGCAGTACGTC. Protein sequence: CASSVGTGDEQYV.

This clonotype was seen more than once but under ten times. This chain joins TRBV6-5 and TRBJ2-6, with TRBD1 identical over 11 bases. The CDR3 is 17 residues long. The germline gives CDR1 MNHEY, CDR2 SVGAGI. Trimming took 6 bases from V and 5 from J; bases not matched to a gene: 9. This CDR3 reads CASRGTGGGYWANVLTF. CDR3 coding DNA: TGTGCCAGCAGAGGGACAGGGGGTGGCTATTGGGCCAACGTCCTGACTTTC.

The gene calls are TRBV4-3 and TRBJ1-2; D unresolved. The CDR3 has 15 residues. In germline, CDR1 is LGHNA, CDR2 YSLEER. V lost 1 base and J 8 bases, leaving 17 bases between the germline ends. The CDR3 nucleotides are TGCGCCAGCAGCCAAGGCACCGACCAGGTCAGGGGCTACACCTTC. This translates into CASSQGTDQVRGYTF.

This clonotype was detected a few times. The chain combines TRBV4-3 with TRBJ2-5; D is possibly TRBD2 (5 bases). Per germline, CDR1 LGHNA and CDR2 YSLEER. There are 14 residues in the CDR3. Trimming cost V 4 bases and J 7 bases, with 16 bases left between them. CDR3 loop: CASSPSGGLGTQYF. The CDR3 DNA reads TGCGCCAGCAGCCCAAGCGGCGGGCTGGGGACCCAGTACTTC.

The chain combines TRBV4-1 with TRBJ2-1; D is uncertain. The CDR3 spans 14 residues. The germline CDR1 and CDR2 sequences are MGHRA and YSYEKL. V lost 3 bases, J lost 4 bases, and 10 bases lay in between. CDR3 amino acids: CASSQLTRYNEQFF. The CDR3, as DNA: TGCGCCAGCAGCCAGCTGACTCGTTACAATGAGCAGTTCTTC.

CDR3 nucleotide sequence: TGCGCCAGCAGCTTGGTAGCGGGGGGCACATACAATGAGCAGTTCTTC. Translated: CASSLVAGGTYNEQFF. The rearrangement uses TRBV5-1 and TRBJ2-1; TRBD2 matches at 10 bases. Germline V gives CDR1 SGHRS, CDR2 YFSETQ. V lost 0 bases and J lost 4; bases outside the gene matches: 4. This CDR3 region has 16 residues.

This clonotype has at least ten counts. The chain joins TRBV20-1 to TRBJ1-3; 8 positions match TRBD1. V lost 0 bases, J lost 9 bases, and 10 bases stayed unmatched. CDR3 length: 15 residues. In germline, CDR1 is DFQATT, CDR2 SNEGSKA (reference sequence). The chain's CDR3 is CSARDRRQGSGTIYF. The DNA of the CDR3 is TGCAGTGCTAGAGATCGTAGACAGGGGTCGGGCACCATATATTTT.

This chain connects TRBV4-2 to TRBJ1-3; possible D gene TRBD1, 5 bases. The V end was cut by 0 bases, the J end by 0 bases, with 12 bases between. The CDR3 spans 17 residues. Germline CDR1 is LGHNA and CDR2 is YNFKEQ. CDR3 region: CASSQETEYSSGNTIYF. CDR3 nucleotides: TGTGCCAGCAGCCAAGAGACAGAGTATTCCTCTGGAAACACCATATATTTT.

This clonotype showed up many times. The chain uses TRBV18 and TRBJ2-7; 8 bases fit TRBD1. The length of the CDR3 is 18 residues. The J segment lost 5 bases and the V segment lost 3 bases, leaving 18 bases of the junction unmatched. Germline assignment: CDR1 KGHSH and CDR2 LQKENI. This CDR3 is CASSPTDRVVARSHEQYF. In nucleotides, the CDR3 is TGTGCCAGCTCACCTACGGACAGGGTTGTGGCCAGGAGCCACGAGCAGTACTTC.